The following is a T cell receptor (beta chain) sequence with its context. Its antigen remains unidentified. One end of the junction does not line up with germline, which may come from a read error. The data belong to a study of cytomegalovirus exposure and HLA in healthy donors. Study-wide results and caveats: Later analysis identified a missense DCLRE1C variant that was linked to TCR beta V- and J-gene trimming. Per published reports, the classifier diagnosed cytomegalovirus status with high specificity and sensitivity.

The PCR ran on 60 Vbeta and 13 Jbeta primers. Sequenced by immunoSEQ multiplex PCR; TCRdb stores in-frame clones only, minus some. Of over 95,000 clones detected, 82% appear once; the ten largest clones hold nearly 2.5%. Everyone who donated was a healthy bone marrow donor. CDR1 is SGHTA and CDR2 is FQGNSA in the germline V gene. This CDR3 is built from 13 residues. The chain combines TRBV7-2 with TRBJ1-3, with D possibly TRBD1 on 6 matching bases. The sample taken for sequencing was PBMCs. The TCR was taken from a woman aged 18 to 35 in good health and CMV-seronegative. The CDR3 region is CASSLGVQGRGFF. CDR3 sequence (DNA): TGTGCCAGCAGCTTAGGAGTTCAGGGGAGGGGGTTTTTT.